Listed below are T cell receptor beta chains from one sample, sequenced in a study of blood T cell repertoires in COVID-19. Repertoires were generated with immunoSEQ multiplex PCR, while TCRdb's copy carries only in-frame clones and drops some. The table lists about 150,000 clones, around four fifths of them singletons. The sequenced sample was PBMCs or T cells enriched from blood (not recorded which). The receptor set was obtained from a woman aged 40-49 years who had recovered from COVID-19. The conserved cysteine and the conserved F or W are not part of the CDR3 here. A D gene is named only where the DNA matches it firmly. For some rows the clone size is stated as once, few or many, or as a class when expanded; others skip it.

AISRTGNNSPLH | TRBD1 | TRBJ1-6 | NA | TRBV10-3
ASSEALGGQPQH | NA | TRBJ1-5 | NA | TRBV6-1
ASSAGRANEKLF | NA | TRBJ1-4 | NA | TRBV9
ASSALARDNEQF | NA | TRBJ2-1 | NA | TRBV25-1
ASGWQGSPLH | NA | TRBJ1-6 | NA | TRBV5-6
ASSLTGGYEQY | TRBD2 | TRBJ2-7 | once | TRBV7-9
ASRASGGIGDTQY | TRBD2 | TRBJ2-3 | few | TRBV6-5
ASSKAIGDGYT | NA | TRBJ1-2 | NA | TRBV19
ASTQFGELRGYT | NA | TRBJ1-2 | NA | TRBV19
ASSPGQDSPLH | NA | TRBJ1-6 | NA | TRBV18
SVSSGSRDTGELF | TRBD2 | TRBJ2-2 | NA | TRBV29-1
ASSDQGTYTGELF | NA | TRBJ2-2 | NA | TRBV23-1
ASRPLAGKTDTQY | TRBD2 | TRBJ2-3 | NA | TRBV28
ASSQEGPGAYEQY | NA | TRBJ2-7 | NA | TRBV4-1
ASNPGGPNTEAF | TRBD1 | TRBJ1-1 | NA | TRBV7-6
ASSQGRGLAYEQY | NA | TRBJ2-7 | NA | TRBV13
ASSQGAGGPRETQY | TRBD2 | TRBJ2-5 | NA | TRBV4-1
ASSLEASGSGNEQF | NA | TRBJ2-1 | NA | TRBV7-8
ASSFRQGADTEAF | TRBD1 | TRBJ1-1 | NA | TRBV6-5
ASSSSWTGAYEQY | TRBD1 | TRBJ2-7 | few | TRBV6-2/TRBV6-3
ASSLGTSANNEQF | TRBD2 | TRBJ2-1 | few | TRBV9
ASSETGTDKNIQY | TRBD1 | TRBJ2-4 | NA | TRBV9
ASSDASGVDQPQH | NA | TRBJ1-5 | NA | TRBV2
ASSAGGGYGYT | NA | TRBJ1-2 | NA | TRBV9
ATSDSSGTAAGTYNEQF | NA | TRBJ2-1 | NA | TRBV24-1
ASSSNSGVRGSEQF | TRBD2 | TRBJ2-1 | NA | TRBV7-6
ASSPEVIGNQPQH | NA | TRBJ1-5 | once | TRBV18
ASSPLEQENEKLF | NA | TRBJ1-4 | NA | TRBV5-6
ASSPPSPYEQY | NA | TRBJ2-7 | NA | TRBV5-1
ASSLTGTGGDGANVLT | TRBD1 | TRBJ2-6 | NA | TRBV7-9
ASSLATTGNSPLH | NA | TRBJ1-6 | NA | TRBV5-1